Below are 20 T cell receptor beta chains sequenced from a single sample in a study of T cell changes during pregnancy in multiple sclerosis. The data were produced by immunoSEQ multiplex PCR, yet TCRdb's version contains in-frame clones alone and is incomplete. The data hold around 70,000 clones, with around 90% observed a single time. This specimen consisted of peripheral blood, obtained in the second trimester of pregnancy. Source of these receptors: a female donor in good health, enrolled as a control in a pregnancy study.

The chain is built from TRBV7-9 and TRBJ1-4, with TRBD1 as a possible D gene (5 bases). Germline V gene lookup returns CDR1 SEHNR and CDR2 FQNEAQ (reference sequence). The length of the CDR3 is 16 residues. Trimming stripped 5 bases from V and 8 bases from J, with 21 bases between. The CDR3 nucleotides are TGTGCCAGCAGCATCACCCCCTGGGGCGGCGGCGAAAAACTGTTTTTT. Translating gives CASSITPWGGGEKLFF.

In nucleotides, the CDR3 is TGCGCCAGCATGCGACCAGGGGGCAAAAACATTCAGTACTTC. It encodes CASMRPGGKNIQYF. This chain joins TRBV4-1 and TRBJ2-4; 7 bases match TRBD1. This CDR3 is 14 amino acids long. The germline gives CDR1 MGHRA, CDR2 YSYEKL. V lost 7 bases, J lost 3 bases, and 6 bases stayed unmatched.

The chain employs TRBV10-3 and TRBJ1-1; D not certain. V was clipped by 6 bases and J by 3 bases, with 11 bases between them. CDR3 length equals 13 residues. The germline V gene has CDR1 ENHRY and CDR2 SYGVKD. CDR3 protein: CAISGFSDTEAFF. CDR3 DNA sequence: TGTGCCATCAGCGGGTTCTCCGACACTGAAGCTTTCTTT.

A single count supports this clone. The chain has TRBV7-9 and TRBJ2-5, with TRBD2 identical over 9 bases. This CDR3 comprises 16 residues. Germline V gene sequence: CDR1 SEHNR, CDR2 FQNEAQ (reference sequence). Losses at the gene ends were 5 bases for V and 2 bases for J; bases not matched to a gene: 9. CDR3 residues: CASSTSLAGGQETQYF. The CDR3 DNA reads as TGTGCCAGCAGCACGAGCCTCGCGGGGGGGCAAGAGACCCAGTACTTC.

The chain recombines TRBV5-4 with TRBJ2-5; D possibly corresponds to TRBD1 (6 bases). Trimming removed 0 bases at V and 2 bases at J, with 11 bases between. This CDR3 comprises 15 residues. Germline V CDR1 and CDR2: SGHNT, YYREEE (reference sequence). CDR3 DNA: TGTGCCAGCAGCTTGGAGCAGGGGAATCAAGAGACCCAGTACTTC. Residues: CASSLEQGNQETQYF.

The rearrangement links TRBV2 to TRBJ1-1; TRBD1 is a possible D gene (5 bases). Germline loops: CDR1 SNHLY, CDR2 FYNNEI. Deletions cut 5 bases from V and 5 bases from J, with 15 bases between. The CDR3 spans 14 residues. The CDR3 spells CASSLQGADTEAFF. In nucleotides, the CDR3 is TGTGCCAGCAGTTTGCAGGGTGCTGATACTGAAGCTTTCTTT.

The chain joins TRBV19 to TRBJ1-4; D ambiguous. The ends were cut back, 3 bases at V and 5 bases at J, with 13 bases in the middle. Germline V lookup: CDR1 LNHDA, CDR2 SQIVND (reference sequence). This CDR3 has 15 residues. The CDR3, as DNA: TGTGCCAGTAGTATTCTGCCGGGTAAGAATGAAAAACTGTTTTTT. Amino acid sequence: CASSILPGKNEKLFF.

The rearrangement joins TRBV28 to TRBJ2-3, with a possible D match to TRBD2 (6 bases). The CDR3 consists of 13 residues. Deletions cut 6 bases from V and 6 bases from J, with 13 bases between. CDR1 is MDHEN and CDR2 is SYDVKM in the germline V gene. As DNA, the CDR3 is TGTGCCAGCAGGATCCGGGAGTCCGATACGCAGTATTTT. Its protein product is CASRIRESDTQYF.

Only one count was recorded for this clone. The chain couples TRBV4-2 to TRBJ2-3; TRBD2 matches 13 bases. J was trimmed by 6 bases and V by 3 bases; bases with no gene match: 24. The germline V gene encodes CDR1 LGHNA and CDR2 YNFKEQ. The CDR3 covers 22 residues. The CDR3 is CASSHDRGPTMTGLAGRDTQYF. The CDR3 DNA reads TGTGCCAGCAGCCATGACAGGGGACCTACCATGACGGGACTAGCGGGGAGGGATACGCAGTATTTT.

This chain connects TRBV5-1 to TRBJ1-1; 8 bases are a match to TRBD1. CDR3 size: 15 residues. Per germline, CDR1 SGHRS and CDR2 YFSETQ. V shed 4 bases, J shed 1 base, and the junction held 6 bases outside the gene matches. For the CDR3, the DNA is TGCGCCAGCAGCAGAGAAGGGACAGGGAACACTGAAGCTTTCTTT. Translating gives CASSREGTGNTEAFF. Complete variable domain (other parts from reference TRBV5-1 and TRBJ1-1): KAGVTQTPRYLIKTRGQQVTLSCSPISGHRSVSWYQQTPGQGLQFLFEYFSETQRNKGNFPGRFSGRQFSNSRSEMNVSTLELGDSALYLCASSREGTGNTEAFFGQGTRLTVV.

J is TRBJ1-6 and V is TRBV9; D might be TRBD1 (6 bases). The CDR3 consists of 16 residues. Germline V gene data show CDR1 as SGDLS and CDR2 as YYNGEE. V lost 4 bases to trimming and J lost 0 bases, with 11 bases between them. The CDR3 spells CASSPGQSSYNSPLHF. CDR3 nucleotide sequence: TGTGCCAGCAGCCCCGGACAGAGCTCCTATAATTCACCCCTCCACTTT.

This clone was seen a single time. V gene TRBV5-1 combines with J gene TRBJ2-1; 10 nucleotides align to TRBD1. The junction had 4 bases not matched to a gene; V was cut back by 4 bases and J by 3 bases. The CDR3 spans 15 residues. Germline V gene sequence: CDR1 SGHRS, CDR2 YFSETQ. CDR3 in amino acids: CASSPGQGIYNEQFF. The CDR3 DNA reads TGCGCCAGCAGCCCGGGACAGGGGATCTACAATGAGCAGTTCTTC.

The V gene is TRBV6-4, the J gene TRBJ1-5, with D uncertain. V lost 8 bases and J 3 bases, leaving 17 bases between the germline ends. Germline CDR1 reads MRHNA; CDR2 reads SNTAGT. CDR3 size: 15 residues. CDR3 in DNA: TGTGCCAGCCGGCCACAACCAGGCAACAATCAGCCCCAGCATTTT. It codes for CASRPQPGNNQPQHF.

The count of this clone is one. The V gene is TRBV4-1, the J gene TRBJ2-2, with 7 bases identical to TRBD2. The junction had 4 bases not matched to a gene; V was cut back by 3 bases and J by 6 bases. The CDR3 sequence is 14 residues long. CDR1 and CDR2 from the germline V gene are MGHRA and YSYEKL. DNA of the CDR3: TGCGCCAGCAGCCAGGGGGGGTCCGCCGGGGAGCTGTTTTTT. This gives the protein CASSQGGSAGELFF.

V is TRBV5-5 and J is TRBJ1-1; TRBD1 might be the D (5 bases). The CDR3 is made up of 13 amino acids. V was shortened by 4 bases and J by 2 bases, with 9 bases between the two germline ends. The germline CDR1 and CDR2 sequences are SGHKS and YYEKEE (reference sequence). CDR3 protein: CASSPRVNTEAFF. The CDR3 bases are TGTGCCAGCAGCCCCAGGGTCAACACTGAAGCTTTCTTT.

This chain joins TRBV5-8 and TRBJ2-6, with 7 positions matching TRBD1. CDR1 is SGHTS, CDR2 YDEGEE, per germline. This CDR3 has 15 amino acids. The V gene end was trimmed by 7 bases and the J gene end by 4 bases; junction bases not matched to a gene: 8. The CDR3 DNA reads TGTGCCAGCGTTCAGACAGGGAAAGGGGCCAACGTCCTGACTTTC. Translated, it gives CASVQTGKGANVLTF.

Notes on this clone: A read error may produce the germline difference seen at one junction end. The chain has TRBV6-1 and TRBJ2-7; possible D gene TRBD1, 6 bases. The CDR3 is 12 amino acids. Germline V gene data show CDR1 as MNHNS and CDR2 as SASEGT. CDR3 residues: CASSEGDTSRVF. The CDR3, as DNA: TGTGCCAGCAGTGAAGGGGACACCTCCCGCGTCTTC.

CDR3 DNA sequence: TGTGCCAGCAGTTCACAGGGGGCGAGCAACTATGGCTACACCTTC. Amino acid sequence: CASSSQGASNYGYTF. The chain is built from TRBV6-6 and TRBJ1-2; 9 bases align to TRBD1. The CDR3 spans 15 residues. V lost 4 bases to trimming and J lost 2 bases; unmatched junction nucleotides: 5. Germline CDR1 MNHNY, CDR2 SVGAGI (reference sequence).

The chain is built from TRBV7-2 and TRBJ2-7; a weak D match, TRBD2 (5 bases). The CDR3 sequence is 13 residues long. Per the germline V gene, CDR1 is SGHTA and CDR2 is FQGNSA. The ends were cut back, 3 bases at V and 5 bases at J, with 11 bases in the middle. The DNA of the CDR3 is TGTGCCAGCAGCTTCGGGGTAGGCGACGAGCAGTACTTC. Translating gives CASSFGVGDEQYF.

The chain combines TRBV9 with TRBJ2-3; 12 bases map to TRBD2. Germline V gene lookup returns CDR1 SGDLS and CDR2 YYNGEE. CDR3 size: 16 residues. Trimming cost V 3 bases and J 6 bases; bases outside gene matches: 8. CDR3 sequence: CASSGLAGGPRDTQYF. In nucleotides, the CDR3 is TGTGCCAGCAGCGGGCTAGCGGGGGGGCCCAGGGATACGCAGTATTTT.